This paragraph covers one T cell receptor (beta chain) sequence. The target antigen is unknown. The time point was: late sampling 161 to 241 days after vaccination in three convalescent patients. Indicated treatment: approximately 9-day PBMC culture with coronavirus spike peptide pools or control peptides (ViraFEST assay). The assay that was used to sequence DNA from cultured CD4+ T cells was the Oncomine TCR Beta short-read assay. TCRdb re-derived calls from the PCR reads in MiXCR, one entry per CDR3 protein. The repertoire holds about 20,000 distinct CDR3 sequences, with around 40% as singletons. Germline loops: CDR1 DFQATT, CDR2 SNEGSKA (reference sequence). The J segment lost 2 bases and the V segment lost 0 bases, leaving 4 bases of the junction unmatched. The length of the CDR3 is 16 residues. These data come from a study of vaccination and CD4 T cells after COVID-19.

This material consisted of CD4+ T cells from blood, cultured in vitro, taken about 7 months after SARS-CoV-2 vaccination. The receptor's source is a human donor who had recovered from COVID-19. This chain connects TRBV20-1 to TRBJ1-6; 7 bases agree with TRBD1. The DNA of the CDR3 is TGCAGTGCTAGAGATCTAAGGGGGCCCTATAATTCACCCCTCCACTTT. Its protein is CSARDLRGPYNSPLHF.